This paragraph covers one T cell receptor (beta chain) sequence. Its antigen is as yet unknown. This sample's time point: week 47, end of study. Topical imiquimod accompanied each vaccine dose, which consisted of 300 ug of mutant IDH1 20-mer peptide. V was clipped by 1 base and J by 4 bases; unmatched bases: 2. The germline V gene encodes CDR1 LNHNV and CDR2 YYDKDF (reference sequence). This CDR3 is 14 amino acids long. This sample is part of a study of a mutant IDH1 vaccine in newly diagnosed glioma. About the study: Treated individuals were approximately 60% male and approximately 40% female, averaging 40.4 years of age. Prior therapy was radiotherapy, temozolomide, or both; most received both.

The assay was immunoSEQ multiplex PCR, and TCRdb's table has in-frame clones only and misses some. The sample has almost 25,000 clones, about 81% seen once. The TCR comes from a middle-aged man with glioma. Some clones in this sample may be carry-over from other donors' samples. The chain is built from TRBV15 and TRBJ1-1; TRBD1 matches 8 bases. Material: PBMCs, obtained from a glioma patient whose treatment included an IDH1 peptide vaccine. For the CDR3, the DNA is TGTGCCACCAGCAGAGCAGGGGGCCTCACTGAAGCTTTCTTT. It codes for CATSRAGGLTEAFF.